The TCR beta chain described here comes from a study of blood T cell repertoires in COVID-19. Study context: Acute and convalescent COVID-19 samples came from the United States, Italy and Spain.

Seattle patients were enrolled during active infection and followed longitudinally. In the authors' methods: Amplification with reference gene primers provided the estimates of nucleated cell counts. Libraries were prepared by immunoSEQ multiplex PCR; TCRdb keeps only in-frame clonotypes and omits some of them. V and J calls and clone size are those listed in that table; D and trimming were worked out from the DNA. The table lists just over 150,000 clones, roughly 82% of them singletons. The CDR3 length is 16 residues. The germline gives CDR1 SGHRS, CDR2 YFSETQ. With V trimmed by 1 base and J by 5 bases, 7 bases remained unmatched.

This sequence was found in a middle-aged woman with COVID-19, enrolled during active disease. This chain uses TRBV5-1 with TRBJ2-7; 12 bases align to TRBD1. Material: peripheral blood. This CDR3 is CASSLLTGQGAHEQYF. The CDR3 coding sequence is TGCGCCAGCAGCTTGCTTACGGGACAGGGGGCACACGAGCAGTACTTC.